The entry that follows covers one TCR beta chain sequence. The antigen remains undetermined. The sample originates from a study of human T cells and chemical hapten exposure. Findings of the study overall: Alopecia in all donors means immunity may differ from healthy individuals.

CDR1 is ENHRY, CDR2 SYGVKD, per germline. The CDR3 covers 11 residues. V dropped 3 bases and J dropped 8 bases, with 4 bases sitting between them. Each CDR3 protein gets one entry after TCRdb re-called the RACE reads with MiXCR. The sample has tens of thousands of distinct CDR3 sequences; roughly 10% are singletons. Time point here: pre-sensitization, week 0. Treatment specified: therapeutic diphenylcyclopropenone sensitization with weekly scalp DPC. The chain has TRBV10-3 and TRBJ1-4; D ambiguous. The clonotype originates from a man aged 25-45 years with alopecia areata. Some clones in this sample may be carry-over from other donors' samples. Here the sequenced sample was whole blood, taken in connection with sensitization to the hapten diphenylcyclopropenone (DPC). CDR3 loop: CAISDNEKLFF. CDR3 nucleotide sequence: TGTGCCATCAGTGATAACGAAAAACTGTTTTTT.